The 16 T cell receptor beta chains listed next were all sequenced from one sample in a study of blood T cell repertoires in COVID-19. Clones were read by immunoSEQ multiplex PCR, and TCRdb kept only the in-frame ones, dropping some. The data contain 150,000 to 200,000 clones, 75% to 85% of them singletons. Sequencing used PBMCs or T cells enriched from blood (not recorded which). These receptors originate from a man between 45 and 60 years old who had recovered from COVID-19.

The chain uses TRBV7-8 and TRBJ1-2, with 7 positions matching TRBD1. With V trimmed by 5 bases and J by 4 bases, 7 bases remained unmatched. Germline lookup yields CDR1 SGHVS and CDR2 FQNEAQ. This CDR3 has 14 amino acids. The CDR3 DNA is TGTGCCAGCAGCCCGAGAGGGGGCGGCTATGGCTACACCTTC. This codes for CASSPRGGGYGYTF.

This clone occurred once. V and J are TRBV6-6 and TRBJ1-2; TRBD1 agrees at 12 bases. CDR3 length: 15 residues. The germline V gene encodes CDR1 MNHNY and CDR2 SVGAGI (reference sequence). Trimming at V came to 5 bases and at J to 2 bases, leaving 3 bases not matched to a gene. The CDR3 reads CASSRDRGRNYGYTF. The DNA for the CDR3 is TGTGCCAGCAGTCGGGACAGGGGGCGCAACTATGGCTACACCTTC.

This chain links TRBV18 with TRBJ1-1, with D hard to call. V was cut by 0 bases and J by 1 base, with 15 bases left in between. The CDR3 contains 17 residues. Per the germline V gene, CDR1 is KGHSH and CDR2 is LQKENI. CDR3 nucleotides: TGTGCCAGCTCACCACCGACGCGGGTTGGGCCGAACACTGAAGCTTTCTTT. Protein sequence: CASSPPTRVGPNTEAFF.

This clone was seen only a few times. The rearrangement uses TRBV6-5 and TRBJ1-2; 8 bases are a match to TRBD1. The germline V gene encodes CDR1 MNHEY and CDR2 SVGAGI. CDR3 length: 14 residues. With V trimmed by 5 bases and J by 7 bases, 9 bases remained unmatched. CDR3 amino acids: CASSHGQGLGGYTF. The CDR3 DNA reads TGTGCCAGCAGTCACGGACAGGGTCTCGGTGGCTACACCTTC.

The J gene is TRBJ2-7, the V gene TRBV5-6; D is unresolved. With 2 bases removed from V and 0 bases from J, the gap between germline ends came to 12 bases. CDR1 and CDR2 (germline): SGHDT, YYEEEE. The CDR3 length is 15 residues. For the CDR3, the DNA is TGTGCCAGCAGCTTATTACAGAAATTCTCCTACGAGCAGTACTTC. Translating gives CASSLLQKFSYEQYF.

This chain uses TRBV19 with TRBJ2-4; TRBD1 matches 11 bases. The CDR3 length is 19 residues. V gave up 5 bases and J gave up 1 base; unmatched junction bases: 13. The germline V gene encodes CDR1 LNHDA and CDR2 SQIVND (reference sequence). CDR3 amino acids: CASSDTGTGGLVAKNIQYF. In nucleotides, the CDR3 is TGTGCCAGTAGTGACACCGGGACAGGGGGTCTGGTTGCCAAAAACATTCAGTACTTC.

The rearrangement joins TRBV19 to TRBJ1-4, with 11 bases matching TRBD1. CDR1 is LNHDA, CDR2 SQIVND, per germline (reference sequence). The CDR3 consists of 14 residues. The V and J ends lost 7 bases and 14 bases, in that order; junction bases with no gene match: 12. The CDR3 reads CASTVSGTGGRLFF. The DNA of the CDR3 is TGTGCCAGTACCGTATCCGGGACAGGGGGTCGCCTGTTTTTT. Full variable domain (remainder filled in from reference TRBV19 and TRBJ1-4): DGGITQSPKYLFRKEGQNVTLSCEQNLNHDAMYWYRQDPGQGLRLIYYSQIVNDFQKGDIAEGYSVSREKKESFPLTVTSAQKNPTAFYLCASTVSGTGGRLFFGSGTQLSVL.

The chain carries TRBV9 and TRBJ1-4; a possible D gene is TRBD1 (6 bases). The germline gives CDR1 SGDLS, CDR2 YYNGEE. This CDR3 spans 14 amino acids. Trimming left V 4 bases short and J 6 bases short, with 13 bases between. The CDR3 sequence is CASSTSTGDEKLFF. The CDR3, as DNA: TGTGCCAGCAGCACGTCGACAGGCGATGAAAAACTGTTTTTT. Full variable domain (missing parts from reference TRBV9 and TRBJ1-4): DSGVTQTPKHLITATGQRVTLRCSPRSGDLSVYWYQQSLDQGLQFLIQYYNGEERAKGNILERFSAQQFPDLHSELNLSSLELGDSALYFCASSTSTGDEKLFFGSGTQLSVL.

This clone was detected only a few times. The chain joins TRBV30 to TRBJ1-6, with no clear D. V lost 1 base to trimming and J lost 10 bases, with 11 bases between them. The CDR3 is 13 residues long. Germline CDR1 reads GTSNPN; CDR2 reads SVGIG (reference sequence). The CDR3 is CAWSGGVGSPLHF. Written as DNA, the CDR3 is TGTGCCTGGAGTGGCGGGGTAGGATCACCCCTCCACTTT.

This clone was observed a single time. The chain couples TRBV7-6 to TRBJ1-3; D is ambiguous. Deletions cut 2 bases from V and 0 bases from J, with 17 bases between. Germline V gene data show CDR1 as SGHVS and CDR2 as FNYEAQ. The CDR3 has 18 residues. This chain's CDR3 is CASSLLRPGVNSGNTIYF. In DNA, the CDR3 is TGTGCCAGCAGCTTACTTAGACCCGGGGTTAACTCTGGAAACACCATATATTTT.

The rearrangement links TRBV3-1 (or the pseudogene TRBV3-2) to TRBJ1-3, with D tentatively TRBD1 (6 bases). Germline values: CDR1 LGHDT, CDR2 YNNKEL (reference sequence). CDR3 length equals 15 residues. Between the trimmed V and J ends, which lost 0 bases and 4 bases, there was a span of 10 bases. CDR3 in amino acids: CASSQDGQFGNTIYF. The DNA for the CDR3 is TGTGCCAGCAGCCAAGACGGACAGTTCGGAAACACCATATATTTT.

This clone was counted a single time. The chain employs TRBV19 and TRBJ2-1; possibly TRBD1 for D (6 bases). The CDR3 spans 16 residues. The germline CDR1 and CDR2 sequences are LNHDA and SQIVND (reference sequence). Trimming removed 4 bases from V and 2 bases from J, with 15 bases in between. DNA of the CDR3: TGTGCCAGTAGTACTCGAACGGACAGACCCTACAATGAGCAGTTCTTC. This sequence encodes CASSTRTDRPYNEQFF.

The CDR3 region is CASSQAKGGNEKLFF. The CDR3 DNA follows: TGTGCCAGCAGCCAAGCTAAGGGGGGGAATGAAAAACTGTTTTTT. This chain joins TRBV3-1 (or the pseudogene TRBV3-2) and TRBJ1-4; D possibly corresponds to TRBD1 (6 bases). V was pared by 1 base and J by 5 bases, with 11 bases between. In germline, CDR1 is LGHDT, CDR2 YNNKEL (reference sequence). The CDR3 is 15 residues long.

The chain links TRBV14 to TRBJ2-2; weak D call: TRBD2 (6 bases). Trimming removed 5 bases at V and 2 bases at J, with 15 bases between. The CDR3 sequence is 16 residues long. Germline CDR1 and CDR2: SGHDN and FVKESK. In DNA, the CDR3 is TGTGCCAGCAGCAGCACCGGGGGTATCAACACCGGGGAGCTGTTTTTT. This encodes CASSSTGGINTGELFF.

The rearrangement links TRBV27 to TRBJ2-7, with 7 bases that match TRBD1. CDR1 is MNHEY, CDR2 SMNVEV, per germline (reference sequence). Unmatched junction bases numbered 6, after V lost 3 bases and J lost 7 bases. This CDR3 is 13 amino acids long. CDR3 sequence (DNA): TGTGCCAGCAGTTTGGGACAGCGACAGGAGCAGTACTTC. This codes for CASSLGQRQEQYF.

This clone turned up a few times. The chain recombines TRBV11-2 with TRBJ1-2; 8 nucleotides align to TRBD1. J was trimmed by 4 bases and V by 5 bases; bases with no gene match: 12. The germline V gene encodes CDR1 SGHAT and CDR2 FQNNGV. This CDR3 region has 16 residues. Here the CDR3 DNA reads TGTGCCAGCAGCCAATCCAGGGGGCCAGTTCTCTATGGCTACACCTTC. Translated: CASSQSRGPVLYGYTF.